This note documents a single TCR beta chain sequence. Antigen unknown. These data are taken from a study of follicular helper T cells after annual influenza vaccination. As for the study in general: After each seasonal flu vaccination, blood came on days 0, 7 and 28.

Time point noted: 2014-2015 season, 7 days after vaccination. PBMC got around 18 hours of influenza peptide pools; CD69+CD200+ ICOS+CD38+ cTfh were sorted. Excluded were substance abuse, HIV/AIDS, active cancer, immunomodulatory drugs and active illness. General study points: Day 7 ICOS+CD38+ clones were most often found later in ICOS-CD38- cTfh cells.

Sequencing used immunoSEQ multiplex PCR; TCRdb keeps in-frame clones, though not all of them. The table has some 150 clones, about four fifths seen once. The sequencing here drew on CXCR5+ CD38+ circulating T follicular helper cells from blood, cultured in vitro and sorted as CD69+ CD200+, taken 7 days after influenza vaccination. As to subset: circulating Tfh, non-naive CD4+CXCR5+PD-1+ (ICOS+CD38+ or ICOS-CD38-). The TCR was taken from an adult who received the influenza vaccine.

The CDR3 loop reads CASSVDGAGHNEQFF. For the CDR3, the DNA is TGTGCCAGCAGCGTAGATGGGGCGGGACACAATGAGCAGTTCTTC. The rearrangement links TRBV9 to TRBJ2-1; the D gene is possibly TRBD2 (6 bases). Germline V CDR1 and CDR2: SGDLS, YYNGEE. V lost 0 bases, J lost 5 bases, and 12 bases lay in between. CDR3 size: 15 residues.